This T cell receptor (beta chain) comes out of a study of shared clonotypes between healthy human individuals (dated by TCRdb to 2018 to 2021). About the full investigation: A couple of women and a few men aged 18 to 49 years were included in the cohort. To estimate repertoire size and how much clonotypes are shared between individuals, the study performed deep sequencing of blood TCR repertoires from about 5 healthy adults. Libraries were prepared and TCR repertoires were sequenced by different laboratories using diverse techniques, in order to increase sequencing depth and limit assay-specific biases. Per donor, leukapheresis produced somewhere between about 0.85 and 9.5 billion PBMCs.

The donors were healthy, HIV-negative adults with no recently reported acute infections or vaccinations. Only Caucasian adults living in Nashville, Tennessee, USA were represented among the donors. For unsorted samples, 75 million to 90 million PBMCs were counted and genomic DNA was extracted with the QIAamp DNA Blood Mini kit. Blood was collected by leukapheresis, and PBMCs were isolated by Ficoll-Histopaque density gradient centrifugation and then cryopreserved in liquid nitrogen vapor phase. Using the deep immunoSEQ assay, multiplex PCR amplified TCR CDR3 regions from genomic DNA. Extracted genomic DNA from each cell subset was spread evenly across all wells of several immunoSEQ 96-well plates, with each plate serving as a replicate. For unsorted PBMC, each replicate PCR was loaded with about 300 ng genomic DNA, equivalent to 30,000 or so T cell genomes. Genomic DNA from unsorted PBMC was sequenced over ten immunoSEQ deep assay plates. The purified libraries were quantified using a Qubit 3.0 fluorometer, sized with a Bioanalyzer 2100, and then quantified again using the KAPA Library Quantification kit. Each immunoSEQ 96-well plate was sequenced on its own single-read 150-cycle Illumina NextSeq 550 flow cell. The original pipeline was this. Because only junctional sequences without quality scores were contained in the immunoSEQ output, filtering matching that applied to full-length reads could not be performed. To assign V/J genes and CDR3, sequences were annotated using PyIR, a Python wrapper for IgBLAST v1.9, with IMGT germline references. Reads were removed for weak V/J assignments (E-value above 1e-6), missing CDR3, stop codons, out-of-frame junctions, or ambiguous translated residues. V3J clonotypes were defined as sequences sharing the same inferred V gene, J gene, and CDR3 amino acid sequence. The percentage overlap between two repertoires was calculated by dividing the number of shared unique clonotypes by the size of the smaller repertoire. Richness of each repertoire was evaluated using RTK rarefaction, the Chao1 estimator, and Recon v2.1 estimates of unobserved clonotypes. TCRdb carries this immuneACCESS record with in-frame sequences only. Its versions omit some clonotypes, under half of them owing to an unresolved V gene in the studies checked, with the rest unexplained. V, J and clone size are those of that table, while D and trimming were read from the DNA. For this sample there are some 450,000 clones; 70% to 80% appear just once. The ten largest account for approximately 12% of the sample.

As regards this clone: What antigen it recognizes has not been identified. Nothing much larger sits one base from this clone, and base qualities are not available.

CDR3 length: 15 amino acids, cysteine to phenylalanine. The read is trimmed to its CDR3 DNA, 45 bases read in frame from base 1. According to the germline V gene, CDR1 reads SQVTM and CDR2 reads ANQGSEA. V and J are trimmed by 7 bases and 1 base, and the gene matches miss 1 base of the junction. Beyond this particular receptor, the publication reports: Sampling was restricted to blood, and TCR repertoires in tissues likely differ from the TCR repertoires found in blood. Pairwise subsampling led to the expectation that sequencing depth would affect the degree of clonotype sharing among donors. The small number of donors limited the genetic and exposure-history diversity represented.

The sequencing sample was made of PBMCs. The rearranged chain carries TRBV29-1 and TRBJ2-2, with TRBD2 identical over 15 junction bases. The receptor was isolated from a woman aged 40 to 50 in good health. Some clones in this sample may be carry-over from other donors' samples. The CDR3 reads as follows: CSGGLAGGNTGELFF. The bases are TGCAGCGGGGGACTAGCGGGAGGGAACACCGGGGAGCTGTTTTTT.